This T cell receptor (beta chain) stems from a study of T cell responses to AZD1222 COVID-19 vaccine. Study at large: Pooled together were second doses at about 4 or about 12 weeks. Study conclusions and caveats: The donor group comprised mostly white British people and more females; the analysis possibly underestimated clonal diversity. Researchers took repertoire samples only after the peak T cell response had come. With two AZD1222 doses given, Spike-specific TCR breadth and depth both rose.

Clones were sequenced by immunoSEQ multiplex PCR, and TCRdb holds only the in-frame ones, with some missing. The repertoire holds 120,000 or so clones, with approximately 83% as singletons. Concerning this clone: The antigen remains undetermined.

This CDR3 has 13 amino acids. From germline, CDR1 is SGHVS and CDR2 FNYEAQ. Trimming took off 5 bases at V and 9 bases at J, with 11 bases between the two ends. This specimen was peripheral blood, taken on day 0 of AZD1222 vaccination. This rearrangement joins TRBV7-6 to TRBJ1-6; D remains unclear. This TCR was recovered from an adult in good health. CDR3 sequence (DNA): TGTGCCAGCAGCCTTTCAGAAATTTCACCCCTCCACTTT. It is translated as CASSLSEISPLHF. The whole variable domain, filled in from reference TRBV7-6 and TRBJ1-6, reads GAGVSQSPRYKVTKRGQDVALRCDPISGHVSLYWYRQALGQGPEFLTYFNYEAQQDKSGLPNDRFSAERPEGSISTLTIQRTEQRDSAMYRCASSLSEISPLHFGNGTRLTVT.